The 8 T cell receptor beta chains in this list originate from one sample, sequenced in a study of blood T cell repertoires in COVID-19. Measured with immunoSEQ multiplex PCR; TCRdb has only the in-frame clones, and not every one. The profile shows about 88,000 clones, about 88% of them singletons. The source material was peripheral blood. The receptor source for this set is a woman of 80 years or more with acute or convalescent COVID-19.

The chain links TRBV3-1 (or the pseudogene TRBV3-2) to TRBJ1-6, with TRBD1 matching 8 bases. Germline V lookup: CDR1 LGHDT, CDR2 YNNKEL (reference sequence). This CDR3 region has 14 residues. V gave up 4 bases and J gave up 7 bases; unmatched junction bases: 3. This chain's CDR3 is CASSPGTGNSPLHF. Here the CDR3 DNA reads TGTGCCAGCAGCCCCGGGACAGGAAATTCACCCCTCCACTTT.

This clone was observed a single time. This chain connects TRBV28 to TRBJ1-1; TRBD1 might be the D (6 bases). Germline assignment: CDR1 MDHEN and CDR2 SYDVKM. Trimming took 8 bases from V and 4 from J, leaving 11 bases between them. The CDR3 sequence is 12 residues long. CDR3 region: CASQGPGTEAFF. For the CDR3, the DNA is TGTGCCAGCCAGGGGCCGGGCACTGAAGCTTTCTTT.

J is TRBJ1-2 and V is TRBV7-2; D remains unclear. Germline V gene sequence: CDR1 SGHTA, CDR2 FQGNSA. The CDR3 runs to 12 residues. V shed 5 bases and J shed 5 bases, with 9 bases lying between them. The CDR3 reads CASSARLYGYTF. The CDR3 nucleotides read TGTGCCAGCAGCGCCAGACTTTATGGCTACACCTTC. Full variable domain (rest looked up from reference TRBV7-2 and TRBJ1-2): GAGVSQSPSNKVTEKGKDVELRCDPISGHTALYWYRQSLGQGLEFLIYFQGNSAPDKSGLPSDRFSAERTGGSVSTLTIQRTQQEDSAVYLCASSARLYGYTFGSGTRLTVV.

The rearrangement links TRBV9 to TRBJ2-7; 8 positions match TRBD2. V lost 0 bases to trimming and J lost 5 bases; unmatched junction nucleotides: 7. CDR3 length: 15 amino acids. Germline assignment: CDR1 SGDLS and CDR2 YYNGEE. The CDR3 sequence: CASSVGGRSWDEQYF. For the CDR3, the DNA is TGTGCCAGCAGCGTAGGCGGGAGGAGTTGGGACGAGCAGTACTTC.

This chain uses TRBV10-3 with TRBJ2-2, with 9 bases that match TRBD1. The CDR3 has 15 amino acids. Germline CDR1 ENHRY, CDR2 SYGVKD. V shed 4 bases, J shed 2 bases, and the junction held 2 bases outside the gene matches. CDR3 nucleotide sequence: TGTGCCATCAGTGGACAGGGGGGTAACACCGGGGAGCTGTTTTTT. The encoded protein is CAISGQGGNTGELFF.

This chain joins TRBV11-3 and TRBJ1-2; 10 positions agree with TRBD1. The CDR3 covers 14 residues. V trimming: 5 bases; J trimming: 3 bases; junction bases outside the gene matches: 3. Germline V lookup: CDR1 SGHNT, CDR2 YENEEA. Here the CDR3 DNA reads TGTGCCAGCAGCACGGACAGGGGGGACTATGGCTACACCTTC. Translated, it gives CASSTDRGDYGYTF.

V usage is TRBV7-2 and J usage is TRBJ2-1, with D perhaps TRBD1 (5 bases). This CDR3 has 15 residues. Germline loops: CDR1 SGHTA, CDR2 FQGNSA. The ends were cut back, 5 bases at V and 0 bases at J, with 11 bases in the middle. The CDR3 protein is CASSPMQGSYNEQFF. The CDR3 DNA sequence: TGTGCCAGCAGCCCGATGCAGGGCTCCTACAATGAGCAGTTCTTC.

The V and J genes are TRBV5-1 and TRBJ1-1, with 11 bases aligning to TRBD1. CDR1 SGHRS and CDR2 YFSETQ come from the germline V gene. This CDR3 has 14 residues. V lost 6 bases to trimming and J lost 3 bases; unmatched junction nucleotides: 4. The CDR3 spells CASTRDRGYTEAFF. The CDR3 coding sequence is TGCGCCAGCACACGGGACAGGGGGTACACTGAAGCTTTCTTT.